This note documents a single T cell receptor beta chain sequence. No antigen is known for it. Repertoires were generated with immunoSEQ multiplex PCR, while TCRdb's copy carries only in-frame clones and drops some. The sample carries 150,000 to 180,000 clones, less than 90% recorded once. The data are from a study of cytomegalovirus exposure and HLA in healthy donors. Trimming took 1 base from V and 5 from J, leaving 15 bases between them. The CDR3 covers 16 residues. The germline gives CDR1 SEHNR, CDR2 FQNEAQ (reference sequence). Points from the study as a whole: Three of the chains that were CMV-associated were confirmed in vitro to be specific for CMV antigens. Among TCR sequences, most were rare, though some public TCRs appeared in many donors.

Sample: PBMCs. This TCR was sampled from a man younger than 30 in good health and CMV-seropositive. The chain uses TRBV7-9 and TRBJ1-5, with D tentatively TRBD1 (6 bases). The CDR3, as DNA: TGTGCCAGCAGCTTAGGGCAGGGGAATACAGATCAGCCCCAGCATTTT. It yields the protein CASSLGQGNTDQPQHF. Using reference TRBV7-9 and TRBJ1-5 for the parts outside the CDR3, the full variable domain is DTGVSQNPRHKITKRGQNVTFRCDPISEHNRLYWYRQTLGQGPEFLTYFQNEAQLEKSRLLSDRFSAERPKGSFSTLEIQRTEQGDSAMYLCASSLGQGNTDQPQHFGDGTRLSIL.